This T cell receptor beta chain was captured by sequencing in a study of shared clonotypes between healthy human individuals. The wider study: Per donor, three plates held CD4 naive cells, three held CD4 memory, two held CD8 naive and one held CD8 memory. Study-level points and caveats: The authors expected sequencing depth to affect clonotype sharing among donors.

The table came from immunoSEQ multiplex PCR; TCRdb's copy has only in-frame clones and leaves some out. The data contain around 1.4 million clones, approximately 98.5% of them singletons. V was pared by 2 bases and J by 7 bases, with 8 bases between. This CDR3 is 12 amino acids long. Germline V CDR1 and CDR2: MDHEN, SYDVKM. The table lists this clone with a count of one. The antigen remains undetermined. The clonotype originates from a man aged 25-45 years in good health. The genes are TRBV28 and TRBJ1-2, with no clear D. The sample was naive CD4+ T cells sorted from blood. The subset denotes: CD45RA+ positively selected. CDR3 protein: CASSLLSSGYTF. The CDR3 coding sequence is TGTGCCAGCAGTTTACTTAGTTCTGGCTACACCTTC.